The rows below give T cell receptor beta chains drawn from one sample of a study of T cell responses to AZD1222 COVID-19 vaccine. Clones were read by immunoSEQ multiplex PCR, and TCRdb kept only the in-frame ones, dropping some. The sample holds some 90,000 clones, around nine tenths seen once. Sequenced here: peripheral blood, sampled on day 0 of AZD1222 vaccination. All receptors come from an adult in good health. Each CDR3 is given with its conserved first and last residue. D genes are given only for firm matches. Expanded clones are given a class, and other clones once, few, many or no size at all.

v_gene: TRBV5-8; d_gene: TRBD1; abundance: -; j_gene: TRBJ1-5; CDR3nt: TGTGCCAGCAGCATCCGGGACAGGGGGCCGTATAGCAATCAGCCCCAGCATTTT; CDR3aa: CASSIRDRGPYSNQPQHF
v_gene: TRBV7-8; d_gene: -; abundance: -; j_gene: TRBJ2-5; CDR3nt: TGTGCCAGCACTAAGGGGGAAACGGGAGCAGAGACCCAGTACTTC; CDR3aa: CASTKGETGAETQYF
v_gene: TRBV2; d_gene: TRBD1; abundance: -; j_gene: TRBJ1-2; CDR3nt: TGTGCCAGCAGTGAGACCCGACAGGGGAATAATGGCTACACCTTC; CDR3aa: CASSETRQGNNGYTF
v_gene: TRBV7-9; d_gene: TRBD1; abundance: -; j_gene: TRBJ1-6; CDR3nt: TGTGCCAGCAGCCCCGGACAGGGTGCGGATTCACCCCTCCACTTT; CDR3aa: CASSPGQGADSPLHF
v_gene: TRBV7-8; d_gene: TRBD1; abundance: -; j_gene: TRBJ1-5; CDR3nt: TGTGCCAGCAGCCCTACAGGGGCACCATCACAGCCCCAGCATTTT; CDR3aa: CASSPTGAPSQPQHF
v_gene: TRBV5-6; d_gene: TRBD1; abundance: -; j_gene: TRBJ1-1; CDR3nt: TGTGCCAGCAGCCTAAGGAAGTCAGGGGGCACTGAAGCTTTCTTT; CDR3aa: CASSLRKSGGTEAFF
v_gene: TRBV11-1; d_gene: -; abundance: -; j_gene: TRBJ1-2; CDR3nt: TGTGCCAGCAGCTTTACCGGACACGACTATGGCTACACCTTC; CDR3aa: CASSFTGHDYGYTF
v_gene: TRBV28; d_gene: TRBD1; abundance: -; j_gene: TRBJ2-6; CDR3nt: TGTGCCAGCAGAACCGGGACAGGGGACTCTGGGGCCAACGTCCTGACTTTC; CDR3aa: CASRTGTGDSGANVLTF
v_gene: TRBV5-5; d_gene: -; abundance: -; j_gene: TRBJ1-2; CDR3nt: TGTGCCAGCAGAGCGGGACTAGAAGGCGTCTATGGCTACACCTTC; CDR3aa: CASRAGLEGVYGYTF
v_gene: TRBV28; d_gene: -; abundance: -; j_gene: TRBJ2-5; CDR3nt: TGTGCCAGCAGTTTAATGGGGGCACGGGAGACCCAGTACTTC; CDR3aa: CASSLMGARETQYF
v_gene: TRBV19; d_gene: TRBD1; abundance: -; j_gene: TRBJ1-2; CDR3nt: TGTGCCAGTAGTACCCGACAGGGGGCCTGGTATGGCTACACCTTC; CDR3aa: CASSTRQGAWYGYTF
v_gene: TRBV9; d_gene: TRBD2; abundance: few; j_gene: TRBJ2-7; CDR3nt: TGTGCCAGCAGCGTAGAAGAGCGGGGGGGCCCCTACGAGCAGTACTTC; CDR3aa: CASSVEERGGPYEQYF
v_gene: TRBV9; d_gene: TRBD1; abundance: -; j_gene: TRBJ1-6; CDR3nt: TGTGCCAGCAGCCCGGATTTGCAGGGGGTGAGCTCCTATAATTCACCCCTCCACTTT; CDR3aa: CASSPDLQGVSSYNSPLHF
v_gene: TRBV18; d_gene: -; abundance: -; j_gene: TRBJ2-2; CDR3nt: TGTGCCAGCTCACCAACAAACAGTGGGACCGGGGAGCTGTTTTTT; CDR3aa: CASSPTNSGTGELFF
v_gene: TRBV7-2; d_gene: TRBD2; abundance: -; j_gene: TRBJ2-1; CDR3nt: TGTGCCAGCAGCTTAGCGCCAGCGGGGGTCTTAAATGAGCAGTTCTTC; CDR3aa: CASSLAPAGVLNEQFF
v_gene: TRBV6-4; d_gene: -; abundance: -; j_gene: TRBJ2-7; CDR3nt: TGTGCCAGCAGTGACCTGGGTGGGGTGGGGTTAGTTGAGCAGTACTTC; CDR3aa: CASSDLGGVGLVEQYF
v_gene: TRBV11-2; d_gene: -; abundance: -; j_gene: TRBJ2-5; CDR3nt: TGTGCCAGCAGTCCAGGGTTCCAAGAGACCCAGTACTTC; CDR3aa: CASSPGFQETQYF
v_gene: TRBV29-1; d_gene: -; abundance: -; j_gene: TRBJ1-3; CDR3nt: TGCAGCGTCGGCTCTGGAAACACCATATATTTT; CDR3aa: CSVGSGNTIYF
v_gene: TRBV7-8; d_gene: TRBD2; abundance: -; j_gene: TRBJ2-2; CDR3nt: TGTGCCAGCAGCTTATATTTCGTCGGGGGGGCCTACACCGGGGAGCTGTTTTTT; CDR3aa: CASSLYFVGGAYTGELFF
v_gene: TRBV19; d_gene: TRBD1; abundance: -; j_gene: TRBJ1-2; CDR3nt: TGTGCCAGTATGCAGGGGGACTTAAACTATGGCTACACCTTC; CDR3aa: CASMQGDLNYGYTF